This T cell receptor (beta chain) was identified in a study of OX40 agonist ivuxolimab in advanced cancers. Overall study: Every 2 weeks, patients received ivuxolimab intravenously, dosed at 0.01 to 10 mg/kg. Averaging approximately 60 years in age, with a range of roughly 20 to 90, the cohort was 65% to 90% male. Study-level findings and limits: Antigen specificity was not determined for the expanded peripheral T cells.

The method was immunoSEQ multiplex PCR; TCRdb's version includes in-frame clones alone and lacks a portion of them. The sample has 20,000 to 25,000 clones; approximately 89% are singletons. Concerning this clone itself: Its antigen remains unidentified.

Germline assignment: CDR1 MDHEN and CDR2 SYDVKM. V lost 5 bases to trimming and J lost 10 bases, with 9 bases between them. This CDR3 comprises 11 residues. The TCR comes from an adult with an advanced solid tumor such as melanoma, head and neck, liver or kidney cancer. V usage is TRBV28 and J usage is TRBJ2-1; D remains unclear. Sequencing used CD4+ or CD8+ T cells sorted from blood, obtained in a trial of the OX40 agonist ivuxolimab. CDR3 nucleotides: TGTGCCAGCAGTCGTTCCTTGGAGCAGTTCTTC. Residues: CASSRSLEQFF.